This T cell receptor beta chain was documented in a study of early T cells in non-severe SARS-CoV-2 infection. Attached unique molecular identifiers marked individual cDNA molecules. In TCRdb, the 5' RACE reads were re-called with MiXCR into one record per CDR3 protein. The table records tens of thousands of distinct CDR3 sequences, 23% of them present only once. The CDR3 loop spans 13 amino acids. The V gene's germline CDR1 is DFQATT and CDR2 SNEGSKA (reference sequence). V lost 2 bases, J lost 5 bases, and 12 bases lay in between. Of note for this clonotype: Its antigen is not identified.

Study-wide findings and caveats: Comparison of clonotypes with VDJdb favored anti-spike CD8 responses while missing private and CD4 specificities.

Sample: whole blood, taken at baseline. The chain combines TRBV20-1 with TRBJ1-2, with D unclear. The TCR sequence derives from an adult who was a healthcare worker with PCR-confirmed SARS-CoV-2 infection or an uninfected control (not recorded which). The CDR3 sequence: CSARLDRGYGYTF. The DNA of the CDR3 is TGCAGTGCTAGACTCGACCGAGGATATGGCTACACCTTC.